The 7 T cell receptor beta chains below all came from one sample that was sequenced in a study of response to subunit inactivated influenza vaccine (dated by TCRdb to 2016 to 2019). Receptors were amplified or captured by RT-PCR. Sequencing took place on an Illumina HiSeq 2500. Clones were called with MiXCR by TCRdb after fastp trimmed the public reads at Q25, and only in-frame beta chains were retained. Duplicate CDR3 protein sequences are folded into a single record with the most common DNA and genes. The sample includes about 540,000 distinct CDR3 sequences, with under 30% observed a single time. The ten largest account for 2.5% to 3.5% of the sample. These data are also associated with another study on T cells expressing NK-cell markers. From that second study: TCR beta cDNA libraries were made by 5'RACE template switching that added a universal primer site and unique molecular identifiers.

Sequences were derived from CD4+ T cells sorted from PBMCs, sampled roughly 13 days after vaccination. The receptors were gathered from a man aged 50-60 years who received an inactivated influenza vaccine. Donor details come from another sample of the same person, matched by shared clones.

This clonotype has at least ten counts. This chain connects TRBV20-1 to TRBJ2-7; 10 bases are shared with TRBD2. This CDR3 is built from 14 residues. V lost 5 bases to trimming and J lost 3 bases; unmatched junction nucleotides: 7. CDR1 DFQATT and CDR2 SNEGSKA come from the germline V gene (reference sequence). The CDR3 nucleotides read TGCAGTGCTGGAGGGACTAGCGACGTCTACGAGCAGTACTTC. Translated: CSAGGTSDVYEQYF.

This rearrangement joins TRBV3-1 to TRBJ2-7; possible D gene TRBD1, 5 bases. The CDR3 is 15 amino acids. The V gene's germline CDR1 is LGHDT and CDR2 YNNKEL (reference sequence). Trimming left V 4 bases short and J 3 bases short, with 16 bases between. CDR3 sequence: CASSRGGQGNYEQYF. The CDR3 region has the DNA TGTGCCAGCAGCCGGGGCGGACAAGGAAACTACGAGCAGTACTTC.

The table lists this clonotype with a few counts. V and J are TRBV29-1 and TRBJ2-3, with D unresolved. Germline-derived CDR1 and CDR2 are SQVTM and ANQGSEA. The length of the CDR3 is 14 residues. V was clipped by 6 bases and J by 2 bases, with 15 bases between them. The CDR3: CSVVSLGPTDTQYF. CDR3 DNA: TGCAGCGTCGTCTCCCTTGGGCCCACAGATACGCAGTATTTT.

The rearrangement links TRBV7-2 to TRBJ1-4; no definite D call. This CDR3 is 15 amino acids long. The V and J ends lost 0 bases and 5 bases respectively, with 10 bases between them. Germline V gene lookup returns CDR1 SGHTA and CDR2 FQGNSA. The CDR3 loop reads CASSLAGQANEKLFF. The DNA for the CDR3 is TGTGCCAGCAGCTTAGCAGGGCAGGCAAATGAAAAACTGTTTTTT.

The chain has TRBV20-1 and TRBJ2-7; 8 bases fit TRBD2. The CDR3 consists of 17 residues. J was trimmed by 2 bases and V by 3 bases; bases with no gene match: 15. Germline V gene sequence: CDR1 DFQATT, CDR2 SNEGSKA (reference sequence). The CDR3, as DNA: TGCAGTGCTAGTGCCTTGGCTAGCGGGTCCTTTACCTACGAGCAGTACTTC. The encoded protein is CSASALASGSFTYEQYF.

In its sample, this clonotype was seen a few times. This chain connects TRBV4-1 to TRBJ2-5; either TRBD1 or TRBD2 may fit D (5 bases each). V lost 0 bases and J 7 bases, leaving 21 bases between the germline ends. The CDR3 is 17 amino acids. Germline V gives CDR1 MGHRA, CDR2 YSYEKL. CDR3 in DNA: TGCGCCAGCAGCCAAGATGTTTCCGGGACCGCCTTGGGGACCCAGTACTTC. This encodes CASSQDVSGTALGTQYF.

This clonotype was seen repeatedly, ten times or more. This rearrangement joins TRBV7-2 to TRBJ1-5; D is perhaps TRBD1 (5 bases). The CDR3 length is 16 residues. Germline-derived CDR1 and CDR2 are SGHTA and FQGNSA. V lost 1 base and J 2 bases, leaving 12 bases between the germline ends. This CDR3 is CASSLGAGVGNQPQHF. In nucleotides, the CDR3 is TGTGCCAGCAGCTTAGGTGCGGGGGTTGGCAATCAGCCCCAGCATTTT.